The 18 T cell receptor beta chains presented below share a single source sample, sequenced in a study of T-cell memory formation after mild COVID-19. TCRdb independently ran MiXCR on the 5' RACE reads; one entry per CDR3 protein. The table lists 240,000 or so distinct CDR3 sequences, around 10% of them singletons, with around 20% in the top ten. The sequenced material came from PBMCs or a T cell subset sorted from them (not recorded which). These receptors originate from a man between 18 and 29 years old who had mild COVID-19 (a few samples of this study predate the infection). Cell type and time point are not known.

The chain joins TRBV29-1 to TRBJ2-5; weak D call: TRBD2 (5 bases). Between the trimmed V and J ends, which lost 7 bases and 3 bases, there was a span of 9 bases. The CDR3 covers 11 residues. CDR1 is SQVTM, CDR2 ANQGSEA, per germline. The CDR3 spells CSARRKETQYF. Here the CDR3 DNA reads TGCAGCGCCAGGAGGAAAGAGACCCAGTACTTC. Together with reference TRBV29-1 and TRBJ2-5, the CDR3 gives the full variable domain: SAVISQKPSRDICQRGTSLTIQCQVDSQVTMMFWYRQQPGQSLTLIATANQGSEATYESGFVIDKFPISRPNLTFSTLTVSNMSPEDSSIYLCSARRKETQYFGPGTRLLVL.

The table lists this clonotype with a few counts. V usage is TRBV6-5 and J usage is TRBJ2-2, with D uncertain. The germline V gene encodes CDR1 MNHEY and CDR2 SVGAGI. V was pared by 2 bases and J by 4 bases, with 5 bases between. This CDR3 contains 13 residues. The CDR3 loop is CASSYSPTGELFF. In nucleotides, the CDR3 is TGTGCCAGCAGTTACAGCCCCACCGGGGAGCTGTTTTTT.

This chain links TRBV19 with TRBJ1-2, with 7 bases identical to TRBD1. The junction had 4 bases not matched to a gene; V was cut back by 4 bases and J by 2 bases. Germline V gene data show CDR1 as LNHDA and CDR2 as SQIVND (reference sequence). The CDR3 length is 14 residues. The CDR3 here is CASSTRTGNYGYTF. Here the CDR3 DNA reads TGTGCCAGTAGTACGCGGACAGGCAACTATGGCTACACCTTC.

CDR3 DNA sequence: TGTGCCAGCAGCTTTTCAGGGCTGGAAGAGCAGTACTTC. Protein: CASSFSGLEEQYF. This chain links TRBV7-9 with TRBJ2-1, with D possibly being TRBD1 (5 bases). The J call may be incorrect, as the DNA end agrees better with TRBJ2-7. CDR1 and CDR2 from the germline V gene are SEHNR and FQNEAQ (reference sequence). The CDR3 length is 13 residues.

This clonotype was counted between two and nine times. The chain joins TRBV7-8 to TRBJ1-2, with D possibly being TRBD1 (6 bases). Germline CDR1 reads SGHVS; CDR2 reads FQNEAQ. There are 14 residues in the CDR3. V dropped 4 bases and J dropped 6 bases, with 15 bases sitting between them. The DNA of the CDR3 is TGTGCCAGCAGCTCCCGACAGGAGAGGGATGGCTACACCTTC. Its translation is CASSSRQERDGYTF.

The sample holds a few counts of this clonotype. This chain links TRBV15 with TRBJ2-2; unclear D gene. V was cut by 0 bases and J by 5 bases, with 10 bases left in between. The CDR3 spans 15 residues. Germline V CDR1 and CDR2: LNHNV, YYDKDF (reference sequence). The CDR3 DNA sequence: TGTGCCACCAGCAGAGACGACCTGGATACCGGGGAGCTGTTTTTT. Its protein is CATSRDDLDTGELFF.

The sample holds many counts of this clonotype. The V gene is TRBV20-1, the J gene TRBJ2-2; D perhaps matches TRBD1 (5 bases). The ends were cut back, 0 bases at V and 3 bases at J, with 8 bases in the middle. This CDR3 has 14 amino acids. Germline assignment: CDR1 DFQATT and CDR2 SNEGSKA (reference sequence). As DNA, the CDR3 is TGCAGTGCTAGAGATAAAGGGGACACCGGGGAGCTGTTTTTT. Residues: CSARDKGDTGELFF.

The chain links TRBV7-2 to TRBJ2-7; D is perhaps TRBD1 (5 bases). The V gene's germline CDR1 is SGHTA and CDR2 FQGNSA. Trimming shortened V by 5 bases and J by 5 bases, and 7 bases separated the two germline ends. The CDR3 loop spans 11 amino acids. Here the CDR3 reads CASSQGDEQYF. CDR3 DNA: TGTGCCAGCAGCCAGGGCGACGAGCAGTACTTC.

This chain links TRBV7-9 with TRBJ2-5; 11 bases map to TRBD1. With 4 bases clipped from V and 1 base from J, the junction kept 5 bases outside the gene matches. In germline, CDR1 is SEHNR, CDR2 FQNEAQ (reference sequence). The CDR3 is made up of 16 amino acids. CDR3 DNA: TGTGCCAGCAGCTCAGGACAGGGGGCTATCCAAGAGACCCAGTACTTC. Amino acids: CASSSGQGAIQETQYF.

This rearrangement joins TRBV5-1 to TRBJ1-4; D possibly corresponds to TRBD1 (5 bases). Trimming removed 4 bases from V and 7 bases from J, with 17 bases in between. CDR1 is SGHRS, CDR2 YFSETQ, per germline. The CDR3 covers 15 residues. The CDR3 here is CASSPQGTEGEKLFF. The DNA of the CDR3 is TGCGCCAGCAGCCCCCAAGGGACGGAGGGTGAAAAACTGTTTTTT.

The gene calls are TRBV7-9 and TRBJ1-4; TRBD1 matches at 10 bases. The J segment lost 5 bases and the V segment lost 6 bases, leaving 15 bases of the junction unmatched. The CDR3 sequence is 18 residues long. Germline loops: CDR1 SEHNR, CDR2 FQNEAQ (reference sequence). Here the CDR3 DNA reads TGTGCCAGCAGTTTACCCCTCGGGACAGGGGTCTCCAATGAAAAACTGTTTTTT. Protein product: CASSLPLGTGVSNEKLFF.

The rearrangement uses TRBV28 and TRBJ2-1, with unresolved D. The germline V and J ends were trimmed by 6 bases and 8 bases, with 11 bases remaining between them. The CDR3 covers 12 residues. Germline lookup yields CDR1 MDHEN and CDR2 SYDVKM. CDR3 residues: CASRLHGYEQFF. DNA for the CDR3: TGTGCCAGCAGACTTCATGGCTATGAGCAGTTCTTC. Based on the CDR3 plus reference TRBV28 and TRBJ2-1, the full variable domain is DVKVTQSSRYLVKRTGEKVFLECVQDMDHENMFWYRQDPGLGLRLIYFSYDVKMKEKGDIPEGYSVSREKKERFSLILESASTNQTSMYLCASRLHGYEQFFGPGTRLTVL.

The table lists this clonotype with a few counts. The chain has TRBV7-9 and TRBJ1-5, with D uncertain. CDR1 and CDR2 from the germline V gene are SEHNR and FQNEAQ (reference sequence). Trimming cost V 4 bases and J 2 bases, with 9 bases left between them. CDR3 length: 14 amino acids. This chain's CDR3 is CASSSLSGNQPQHF. In nucleotides, the CDR3 is TGTGCCAGCAGCTCTTTGTCGGGCAATCAGCCCCAGCATTTT. Filled out from reference TRBV7-9 and TRBJ1-5, the complete variable domain reads DTGVSQNPRHKITKRGQNVTFRCDPISEHNRLYWYRQTLGQGPEFLTYFQNEAQLEKSRLLSDRFSAERPKGSFSTLEIQRTEQGDSAMYLCASSSLSGNQPQHFGDGTRLSIL.

This rearrangement joins TRBV29-1 to TRBJ1-1; D call uncertain. Germline CDR1 reads SQVTM; CDR2 reads ANQGSEA. This CDR3 is built from 12 residues. V was clipped by 7 bases and J by 4 bases, with 13 bases between them. CDR3 protein: CSAPGGTTEAFF. For the CDR3, the DNA is TGCAGCGCGCCGGGCGGTACCACTGAAGCTTTCTTT.

This chain joins TRBV2 and TRBJ1-5; tentatively, D is TRBD1 (6 bases). V lost 6 bases to trimming and J lost 3 bases, with 15 bases between them. The CDR3 is 15 amino acids. CDR1 is SNHLY and CDR2 is FYNNEI in the germline V gene. As DNA, the CDR3 is TGTGCCAGCAGGCCTTGGGGGGCCAACAATCAGCCCCAGCATTTT. Translated: CASRPWGANNQPQHF.

The chain joins TRBV12-3 or TRBV12-4 to TRBJ2-3, with a weak D call TRBD1 (5 bases). CDR3 length: 15 amino acids. The V end was cut by 3 bases, the J end by 2 bases, with 12 bases between. CDR3 coding DNA: TGTGCCAGCAGTTTGGGTTCAGGGCTCACAGATACGCAGTATTTT. This codes for CASSLGSGLTDTQYF.

Ten or more counts support this clonotype. V and J are TRBV10-3 and TRBJ2-3; D call uncertain. The CDR3 has 13 residues. V was clipped by 0 bases and J by 4 bases, with 5 bases between them. Germline loops: CDR1 ENHRY, CDR2 SYGVKD. The CDR3 here is CAISESGPDTQYF. The DNA of the CDR3 is TGTGCCATCAGTGAGTCCGGGCCAGATACGCAGTATTTT.

This clonotype has more than one count but fewer than ten. The chain carries TRBV7-9 and TRBJ2-3; 10 bases are a match to TRBD2. This CDR3 has 14 amino acids. The trim removed 5 bases at V and 8 bases at J, leaving 7 bases unmatched. Germline CDR1 is SEHNR and CDR2 is FQNEAQ (reference sequence). CDR3 DNA: TGTGCCAGCAGCCCCAGCGGGGGGGACGGTACGCAGTATTTT. This gives the protein CASSPSGGDGTQYF.